The rows below give T cell receptor beta chains drawn from one sample of a study of naive CD8 T cells in extremely preterm neonates. Profiled with immunoSEQ multiplex PCR; TCRdb holds only in-frame clones, not every one. The sample yields around 25,000 clones, 70% to 90% seen once. The sequenced material came from naive CD8+ T cells from cord blood. These receptors originate from a boy who was born preterm. The CDR3 runs from the conserved cysteine through the conserved F or W. Each record gives: V gene, J gene, clone size, D gene, CDR3 DNA, CDR3 protein. A D gene is named only where the DNA matches it firmly. A clone size is listed for some rows: how often the clone was seen (once, few, many), or a class if it is expanded.

TRBV25-1	TRBJ2-6	NA	NA	TGTGCCAGCAGTTCAACGATAGCTGGACAAAGTCGGGCCAACGTCCTGACTTTC	CASSSTIAGQSRANVLTF
TRBV5-6	TRBJ1-2	NA	NA	TGTGCCAGCAGCTTTGTGACCAGGGATGGCTACACCTTC	CASSFVTRDGYTF
TRBV2	TRBJ1-5	NA	NA	TGTGCCAGCAGACAGTACAATCAGCCCCAGCATTTT	CASRQYNQPQHF
TRBV9	TRBJ2-1	NA	NA	TGTGCCAGCAGCGGGGTTGAGCAGTTCTTC	CASSGVEQFF
TRBV25-1	TRBJ2-7	once	NA	TGTGCCAGCAGTGACTACGAGCAGTACTTC	CASSDYEQYF
TRBV9	TRBJ2-5	once	TRBD1	TGTGCCAGCAGCGTTTCCGGGACAGGGGGAGAGACCCAGTACTTC	CASSVSGTGGETQYF
TRBV9	TRBJ1-1	few	TRBD1	TGTGCCAGCAGCGTAGGGACAGGGGGCACTGAAGCTTTCTTT	CASSVGTGGTEAFF
TRBV6-5	TRBJ1-3	NA	TRBD1	TGTGCCAGCAGTTTTTCCGGGACAGGGCTGGGAAACACCATATATTTT	CASSFSGTGLGNTIYF
TRBV25-1	TRBJ1-1	NA	NA	TGTGCCAGCAGTACCCCGAACACTGAAGCTTTCTTT	CASSTPNTEAFF
TRBV18	TRBJ1-4	once	NA	TGTGCCAGCTCACCACCGACAGCAACTAATGAAAAACTGTTTTTT	CASSPPTATNEKLFF
TRBV5-1	TRBJ1-1	NA	NA	TGCGCCAGCAGCTTGCTTGGGCAGAACACTGAAGCTTTCTTT	CASSLLGQNTEAFF
TRBV27	TRBJ1-6	NA	NA	TGTGCCAGCAGGGACTATAATTCACCCCTCCACTTT	CASRDYNSPLHF
TRBV27	TRBJ2-2	NA	TRBD1	TGTGCCAGCAGGAAAAGACAGGGAGACACCGGGGAGCTGTTTTTT	CASRKRQGDTGELFF
TRBV6-1	TRBJ2-7	few	NA	TGTGCCAGCAGTGAACGACAGTCCTACGAGCAGTACTTC	CASSERQSYEQYF
TRBV11-2	TRBJ2-7	NA	NA	TGTGCCAGCAGCTTAAAAGGCAGCTCCTACGAGCAGTACTTC	CASSLKGSSYEQYF
TRBV20-1	TRBJ2-1	NA	NA	TGCAGTGCTTTTACCAATGAGCAGTTCTTC	CSAFTNEQFF
TRBV4-1	TRBJ1-2	NA	NA	TGTGCCAGCAGCCAAGATCGGGACAACTATGGCTACACCTTC	CASSQDRDNYGYTF
TRBV4-3	TRBJ2-3	NA	TRBD2	TGCGCCAGCAGCCAAGGAGCGGGGGGGCCATGGTATTTT	CASSQGAGGPWYF
TRBV7-9	TRBJ1-2	NA	NA	TGTGCCAGCAGCTGGGCTAACTATGGCTACACCTTC	CASSWANYGYTF
TRBV19	TRBJ2-3	NA	NA	TGTGCCAGTAGTACGGGGGTCACACACACAGATACGCAGTATTTT	CASSTGVTHTDTQYF
TRBV27	TRBJ2-1	NA	TRBD2	TGTGCCAGCAGTTCACTAGCGGGGTACAATGAGCAGTTCTTC	CASSSLAGYNEQFF
TRBV5-4	TRBJ2-7	NA	NA	TGTGCCAGCAGCTCGTTGGGCCTTTCCTACGAGCAGTACTTC	CASSSLGLSYEQYF
TRBV7-6	TRBJ2-5	NA	TRBD2	TGTGCCAGCAACACACCGGGACTAGGGGAGACCCAGTACTTC	CASNTPGLGETQYF
TRBV6-6	TRBJ2-7	NA	NA	TGTGCCAGCAGCTCCGATATCGGGGGCGAGCAGTACTTC	CASSSDIGGEQYF
TRBV7-8	TRBJ2-1	NA	NA	TGTGCCAGCAGCTTCATTCGCAGGGGGGATGAGCAGTTCTTC	CASSFIRRGDEQFF
TRBV28	TRBJ1-1	NA	NA	TGTGCCAGCAGTCCCTACACAGGGTACACTGAAGCTTTCTTT	CASSPYTGYTEAFF
TRBV2	TRBJ2-7	NA	NA	TGTGCCAGCAGACAGTACTACGAGCAGTACTTC	CASRQYYEQYF
TRBV7-3	TRBJ1-5	NA	NA	TGTGCCAGCAGCTTAGGCAATCAGCCCCAGCATTTT	CASSLGNQPQHF
TRBV29-1	TRBJ2-2	NA	NA	TGCAGCGTTGAAAGGACTAACACCGGGGAGCTGTTTTTT	CSVERTNTGELFF